The subject of this entry is one T cell receptor (beta chain). Germline CDR1 and CDR2: SGHVS and FNYEAQ. Trimming cost V 5 bases and J 10 bases; bases outside gene matches: 9. The CDR3 extends over 13 amino acids. Nominal health characterized the donors when sampled, though unrecorded immune exposures were likely. The record originates from a study of cytomegalovirus exposure and HLA in healthy donors. Use of 60 Vbeta and 13 Jbeta primers characterized the PCR. Using immunoSEQ multiplex PCR, the repertoire was profiled, and TCRdb retains in-frame clones only, with some absent. The data show about 150,000 clones, with around 80% seen just once and 2% to 2.5% held by the top ten.

Sequencing was carried out using PBMCs. This chain uses TRBV7-6 with TRBJ1-1, with 8 bases matching TRBD1. This receptor was obtained from a boy between 2 and 10 years old in good health and CMV-seronegative. The DNA of the CDR3 is TGTGCCAGCAGCGTAACAGGGGGTAGGGGAGCTTTCTTT. This sequence encodes CASSVTGGRGAFF.